The sequence of this TCR beta chain was determined in a study of T cell responses to AZD1222 COVID-19 vaccine. Germline values: CDR1 KGHSH, CDR2 LQKENI. Trimming removed 4 bases from V and 6 bases from J, with 15 bases in between. The length of the CDR3 is 15 residues. The method was immunoSEQ multiplex PCR; TCRdb's version includes in-frame clones alone and lacks a portion of them. The sample contains over 150,000 clones, 94% of which appear only once. This sequence was found in an adult who received the AZD1222 COVID-19 vaccine. J is TRBJ2-2 and V is TRBV18; possibly TRBD2 for D (5 bases). The specimen comprised peripheral blood, sampled 28 days after the second AZD1222 dose. The CDR3 DNA follows: TGTGCCAGCTCACGTTCCGGGGTTAGATCCGGGGAGCTGTTTTTT. It encodes CASSRSGVRSGELFF.